This T cell receptor (beta chain) was observed in a study of T cell changes during pregnancy in multiple sclerosis. Clones were sequenced by immunoSEQ multiplex PCR, and TCRdb holds only the in-frame ones, with some missing. The table has more than 95,000 clones, approximately 93% seen once. This CDR3 region has 13 residues. The V gene end was trimmed by 6 bases and the J gene end by 8 bases; junction bases not matched to a gene: 6. The V gene's germline CDR1 is MNHEY and CDR2 SMNVEV (reference sequence). The sample here was peripheral blood, taken after pregnancy. The sequence derives from a female donor with multiple sclerosis, enrolled in a pregnancy study. This chain connects TRBV27 to TRBJ2-1; 8 nucleotides line up with TRBD1. The CDR3 DNA reads TGTGCCAGCAGCCGGACAGGGCAGCATGAGCAGTTCTTC. Translating gives CASSRTGQHEQFF.